This is a list of T cell receptor beta chains from one sample in a study of T cells after yellow fever vaccination. MiXCR was run by TCRdb on the 5' RACE reads, yielding one entry per CDR3 protein. Here the sample spans approximately 340,000 distinct CDR3 sequences, more than 8.5% being singletons. The material was PBMCs, obtained on the day of the first yellow fever vaccination. These receptors all come from a young man who received the YFV17D yellow fever vaccine. Each CDR3 is given with its conserved first and last residue. Each record gives: clone size, D gene, J gene, V gene, CDR3 DNA, CDR3 protein. D genes are given only for firm matches. Some rows mark clone size as missing; the rest say once, few, many or name a class of expanded clone.

few,TRBD2,TRBJ2-1,TRBV27,TGTGCCAGCAGTTTTCCCCGGCCAGCGGGGGGCGGGTACAATGAGCAGTTCTTC,CASSFPRPAGGGYNEQFF
few,.,TRBJ1-3,TRBV7-9,TGTGCCAGCATAAGGGATCCAGGACCTTCTGGAAACACCATATATTTT,CASIRDPGPSGNTIYF
.,.,TRBJ1-2,TRBV20-1,TGCAGTGCTAGAGACCGCTACAACCTGTGGGGTGGAACAGGAAGGAGGTTTAACTATGGCTACACCTTC,CSARDRYNLWGGTGRRFNYGYTF
.,TRBD1,TRBJ1-3,TRBV20-1,TGCAGTGCTAGAGATCTCACAGGGGCAGGAAACACCATATATTTT,CSARDLTGAGNTIYF
.,.,TRBJ2-3,TRBV20-1,TGCAGTGCTAGAACGGGGGAGGCCACAGATACGCAGTATTTT,CSARTGEATDTQYF
many,TRBD1,TRBJ1-1,TRBV5-1,TGCGCCAGCAGCTTGGCTCATCAGGGGGCCACTGAAGCTTTCTTT,CASSLAHQGATEAFF
few,TRBD1,TRBJ1-2,TRBV25-1,TGTGCCAGCAGTGAATATAGGGCAGGGGGGAACTATGGCTACACCTTC,CASSEYRAGGNYGYTF
many,.,TRBJ2-2,TRBV20-1,TGCAGTGCTACCCAGGGTGCCGGGGAGCTGTTTTTT,CSATQGAGELFF
few,.,TRBJ1-5,TRBV12-3/TRBV12-4,TGTGCCAGCACCGAGGACAGATTCAATCAGCCCCAGCATTTT,CASTEDRFNQPQHF
.,.,TRBJ2-3,TRBV27,TGTGCCTCCGGGACGAACACAGATACGCAGTATTTT,CASGTNTDTQYF
.,TRBD1,TRBJ2-2,TRBV6-2/TRBV6-3,TGTGCCAGCAGTTACTACCTCCCTCGGACAGGGGCGAACACCGGGGAGCTGTTTTTT,CASSYYLPRTGANTGELFF
many,.,TRBJ2-5,TRBV5-1,TGCGCCAGCACGGACAGCTATCAAGAGACCCAGTACTTC,CASTDSYQETQYF
many,TRBD1,TRBJ2-1,TRBV5-1,TGCGCCAGCGGCGATGTCGACAGGGACGGGAATGAGCAGTTCTTC,CASGDVDRDGNEQFF
many,.,TRBJ2-1,TRBV7-2,TGTGCCAGCAGCCCTTCTTGGGTTAGCGATGAGCAGTTCTTC,CASSPSWVSDEQFF
.,TRBD1,TRBJ2-3,TRBV4-1,TGCGCCAGCAGCCAAGATGCGCCAGGGGGCGAGGGAGATACGCAGTATTTT,CASSQDAPGGEGDTQYF
.,.,TRBJ2-5,TRBV13,TGTGCCAGCAGCTTAAGCAGGCTGACGGAGACCCAGTACTTC,CASSLSRLTETQYF
.,TRBD2,TRBJ2-3,TRBV15,TGTGCCACCAGCAGTCGGGGACTAGCGTCTAGCACAGATACGCAGTATTTT,CATSSRGLASSTDTQYF
.,.,TRBJ2-2,TRBV6-2/TRBV6-3,TGTGCCAGCAGGGTTGGTCTTTTCTCGAACACCGGGGAGCTGTTTTTT,CASRVGLFSNTGELFF
.,.,TRBJ2-7,TRBV3-1,TGTGCCAGCAGCCCGAGTTCTTCAGGCGAGCAGTACTTC,CASSPSSSGEQYF
many,TRBD2,TRBJ2-2,TRBV5-1,TGCGCCAGCAGCCTGAGGACTAGCGGGGGACCTAACACCGGGGAGCTGTTTTTT,CASSLRTSGGPNTGELFF
.,.,TRBJ1-1,TRBV5-1,TGCGCCAGCAGCTTGGCCCGCTTCCGAGTGTCAGCTTTCTTT,CASSLARFRVSAFF
few,TRBD1,TRBJ1-6,TRBV27,TGTGCCAGCAGTACATCGACAGGGGTTCGGTTGCCCCTCCACTTT,CASSTSTGVRLPLHF
many,.,TRBJ2-3,TRBV12-3/TRBV12-4,TGTGCCAGCAGGGACGAGCGAGGCGCAGATACGCAGTATTTT,CASRDERGADTQYF
many,TRBD1,TRBJ2-1,TRBV5-1,TGCGCCAGCAGCTTCCCGGACAGGAGCTCCTACAATGAGCAGTTCTTC,CASSFPDRSSYNEQFF
.,.,TRBJ1-1,TRBV12-3/TRBV12-4,TGTGCCAGCAGTTTAGCGACCACTGAAGCTTTCTTT,CASSLATTEAFF
.,.,TRBJ1-2,TRBV4-1,TGCGCCAGCAGCCAAGATCTTCTGGGGAAATACTATGGCTACACCTTC,CASSQDLLGKYYGYTF
.,.,TRBJ2-1,TRBV3-1,TGTGCCAGCAGCCAGAGTGACCGGTACAATGAGCAGTTCTTC,CASSQSDRYNEQFF
few,TRBD2,TRBJ2-3,TRBV7-8,TGTGCCAGCAGCCCTCTAAAGACTAGCGGGGGAACAGATACGCAGTATTTT,CASSPLKTSGGTDTQYF
many,TRBD1,TRBJ2-3,TRBV12-3/TRBV12-4,TGTGCCAGCAGTATCCAACTGCCGACAGGGGGAAACACAGATACGCAGTATTTT,CASSIQLPTGGNTDTQYF
few,.,TRBJ1-5,TRBV4-1,TGCGCCAGCAGCAAAGATCCTCCCTCTAGTTTGCGGCACATCCCGGAGGAGCCCCAGCATTTT,CASSKDPPSSLRHIPEEPQHF
.,.,TRBJ1-2,TRBV5-1,TGCGCCAGCAGAACAAGCGGGACAACGCCGGGGTATGGCTACACCTTC,CASRTSGTTPGYGYTF
.,.,TRBJ2-2,TRBV25-1,TGTGCCAGCAGTGAATATGGAGACAGGAACACCGGGGAGCTGTTTTTT,CASSEYGDRNTGELFF
.,TRBD2,TRBJ2-5,TRBV4-2,TGTGCCAGCAGCCAAGCTCCTAGCGGGGGGCCGGAGACCCAGTACTTC,CASSQAPSGGPETQYF
few,.,TRBJ1-4,TRBV6-5,TGTGCCAGCAGTTCGGGTCGAGTTCGCGAAAAACTGTTTTTT,CASSSGRVREKLFF
.,TRBD1,TRBJ2-1,TRBV19,TGTGCCAGTAGCAGCCAGGACAGGGCCTACAATGAGCAGTTCTTC,CASSSQDRAYNEQFF
.,TRBD2,TRBJ2-3,TRBV12-3/TRBV12-4,TGTGCCAGCAGTCGAACCCGGACTAGCGGAGGAGCTAGCACAGATACGCAGTATTTT,CASSRTRTSGGASTDTQYF
few,TRBD1,TRBJ1-5,TRBV4-1,TGCGCCAGCAGCCAGTATCAGGGGGCGCGAAGCAATCAGCCCCAGCATTTT,CASSQYQGARSNQPQHF
many,.,TRBJ2-7,TRBV12-3/TRBV12-4,TGTGCCAGCAGCCACCTGGGGAACGAGCAGTACTTC,CASSHLGNEQYF
few,.,TRBJ1-5,TRBV4-3,TGCGCCAGCAGCCAAGATCCCCAAGGAGGGCAGCCCCAGCATTTT,CASSQDPQGGQPQHF
many,.,TRBJ2-2,TRBV5-1,TGCGCCAGCAGCTGGACATCGAACACCGGGGAGCTGTTTTTT,CASSWTSNTGELFF
.,.,TRBJ2-3,TRBV20-1,TGCAGTGCTCTAGGGGTGGATTCTGCAGATACGCAGTATTTT,CSALGVDSADTQYF
.,TRBD1,TRBJ2-1,TRBV7-6,TGTGCCAGCAGCTTAGCCCCAGGGGGCTCCTACAATGAGCAGTTCTTC,CASSLAPGGSYNEQFF
few,.,TRBJ2-5,TRBV6-2/TRBV6-3,TGTGCCAGCATCGGTCGGGGCTACCAAGAGACCCAGTACTTC,CASIGRGYQETQYF
.,.,TRBJ1-1,TRBV6-5,TGTGCCAGCAGTTACGGGACATCCCGTTTGAACACTGAAGCTTTCTTT,CASSYGTSRLNTEAFF
many,.,TRBJ2-3,TRBV4-3,TGCGCCAGCAGCCAAGTCCGTACAGATACGCAGTATTTT,CASSQVRTDTQYF
.,TRBD2,TRBJ2-2,TRBV5-8,TGTGCCAGCAGCCCGAATTTAGCGGGGGCGAACACCGGGGAGCTGTTTTTT,CASSPNLAGANTGELFF
few,.,TRBJ1-1,TRBV7-9,TGTGCCAGCAGCTTATCCACCAGGGTGGGCACTGAAGCTTTCTTT,CASSLSTRVGTEAFF
.,.,TRBJ2-7,TRBV11-3,TGTGCCAGCAGCCCGGGGGTGACCTACTACGAGCAGTACTTC,CASSPGVTYYEQYF
.,.,TRBJ1-2,TRBV28,TGTGCCAGCAGACCCTCGGCAGAGTATGGCTACACCTTC,CASRPSAEYGYTF